Given below is one T cell receptor (beta chain) in context. The antigen is not known. This specimen belongs to a study of shared clonotypes between healthy human individuals. Findings and limits, study-wide: Among a few donors, roughly 5.4% of naive CD4 clonotypes were found in common. Generally, naive subsets (rather than memory subsets) showed larger estimated richness.

The repertoire was sequenced with immunoSEQ multiplex PCR; TCRdb's copy has only in-frame clones and lacks some. The table shows approximately 2.5 million clones, with roughly 93% occurring only once. The authors divided CD4+ cells into CD45RA+ naive and CD45RA-negative memory subsets. Germline lookup yields CDR1 SGHRS and CDR2 YFSETQ. The CDR3 contains 16 residues. V lost 0 bases, J lost 8 bases, and 10 bases stayed unmatched. The J gene is TRBJ1-4, the V gene TRBV5-1, with TRBD1 matching over 7 bases. This TCR derives from a man in his late teens or twenties in good health. Some clones in this sample may be carry-over from other donors' samples. Input material: naive CD4+ T cells from PBMCs. As to subset: CD45RA+ positively selected. This CDR3 reads CASSLEHRGVGEKLFF. The CDR3 DNA reads as TGCGCCAGCAGCTTGGAACACAGGGGTGTGGGAGAAAAACTGTTTTTT.